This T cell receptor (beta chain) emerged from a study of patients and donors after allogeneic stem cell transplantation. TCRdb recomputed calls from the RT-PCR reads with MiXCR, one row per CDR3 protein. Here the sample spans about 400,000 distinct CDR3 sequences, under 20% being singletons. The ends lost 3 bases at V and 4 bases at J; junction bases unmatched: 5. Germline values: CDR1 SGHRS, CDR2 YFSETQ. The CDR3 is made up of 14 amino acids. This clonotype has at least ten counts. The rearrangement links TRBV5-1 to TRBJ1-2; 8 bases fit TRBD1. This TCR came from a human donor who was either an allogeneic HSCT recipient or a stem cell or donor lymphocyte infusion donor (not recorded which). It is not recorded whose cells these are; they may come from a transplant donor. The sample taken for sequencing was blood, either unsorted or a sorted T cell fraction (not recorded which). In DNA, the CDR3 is TGCGCCAGCAGCTCTTGGACAGGGACCTATGGCTACACCTTC. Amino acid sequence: CASSSWTGTYGYTF.